The source of this TCR beta chain is a study of graft-versus-host responses after intestinal transplantation. As for the study in general: Transplants were multivisceral, liver-intestinal, or isolated intestinal. Induction with anti-thymocyte globulin, then tacrolimus and steroids for around three years, was given to all recipients.

On this clone itself: What it binds is not known.

Grafts had their tissue processed, releasing intraepithelial and lamina propria lymphocytes. Findings and limits, study-wide: Elevated graft-versus-host to host-versus-graft clonal ratios in allografts were recorded for patients with graft-donor T cell macrochimerism.

Some clones are missing from TCRdb's copy, which holds only in-frame ones; the method was immunoSEQ multiplex PCR. The sample contains 6,500 to 8,500 clones, about two thirds of which appear only once. CDR3 length: 17 amino acids. Germline CDR1 SGHRS, CDR2 YFSETQ. V lost 3 bases and J lost 0; bases outside the gene matches: 9. The rearrangement uses TRBV5-1 and TRBJ2-3; TRBD2 agrees at 8 bases. The source material was ileum tissue, sampled roughly 50 days after transplant. The receptor was isolated from a human patient who received an intestinal transplant, so some T cells may come from the graft donor. The CDR3 nucleotides read TGCGCCAGCAGCTCTTTCTCCAGCGGGGGAAGCACAGATACGCAGTATTTT. Amino acid sequence: CASSSFSSGGSTDTQYF.